What follows are 24 T cell receptor beta chains derived from one specimen sequenced in a study of cytomegalovirus exposure and HLA in healthy donors. TCRdb's table, derived via immunoSEQ multiplex PCR, lists solely in-frame clones and lacks some. The data contain approximately 160,000 clones, under 90% of them singletons. Sequencing was performed on PBMCs. The receptors were sampled from a woman younger than 30 in good health and CMV-seropositive.

J is TRBJ2-1 and V is TRBV4-1; 7 nucleotides align to TRBD2. CDR1 MGHRA and CDR2 YSYEKL come from the germline V gene. V shed 1 base and J 6 bases; nucleotides not matched to a gene: 12. The CDR3 sequence is 17 residues long. DNA for the CDR3: TGCGCCAGCAGCCAAGTACCCCAGGGAGGGATTGGCAATGAGCAGTTCTTC. Translated: CASSQVPQGGIGNEQFF.

The V call is TRBV19, the J call TRBJ1-1; 9 bases are a match to TRBD1. Unmatched junction bases numbered 11, after V lost 6 bases and J lost 3 bases. CDR3 length equals 16 residues. Germline-derived CDR1 and CDR2 are LNHDA and SQIVND (reference sequence). The CDR3 region has the DNA TGTGCCAGTAGAACTTCCCCGGGACAGGGAGACACTGAAGCTTTCTTT. This gives the protein CASRTSPGQGDTEAFF.

The genes are TRBV9 and TRBJ2-1; 8 nucleotides agree with TRBD2. Germline CDR1 SGDLS, CDR2 YYNGEE. This CDR3 is 15 amino acids long. V shed 3 bases and J 4 bases; nucleotides not matched to a gene: 6. The CDR3 DNA reads TGTGCCAGCAGCGCCCGACTAGCGCGTTACAATGAGCAGTTCTTC. Protein: CASSARLARYNEQFF.

For the CDR3, the DNA is TGTGCCAGCAGCTTACCGGGTGCAAACATTCAGTACTTC. Translation: CASSLPGANIQYF. The V call is TRBV11-2, the J call TRBJ2-4, with no clear D. Per the germline V gene, CDR1 is SGHAT and CDR2 is FQNNGV. The CDR3 extends over 13 amino acids. Trimming left V 2 bases short and J 6 bases short, with 8 bases between. Full variable domain (remainder filled in from reference TRBV11-2 and TRBJ2-4): EAGVAQSPRYKIIEKRQSVAFWCNPISGHATLYWYQQILGQGPKLLIQFQNNGVVDDSQLPKDRFSAERLKGVDSTLKIQPAKLEDSAVYLCASSLPGANIQYFGAGTRLSVL.

This clone has only a few counts. The chain carries TRBV7-9 and TRBJ2-7; the match to TRBD1 covers 11 bases. The trim removed 5 bases at V and 9 bases at J, leaving 9 bases unmatched. The CDR3 sequence is 14 residues long. Germline CDR1 reads SEHNR; CDR2 reads FQNEAQ (reference sequence). This CDR3 is CASSPPGTGGRQYF. Here the CDR3 DNA reads TGTGCCAGCAGCCCGCCCGGGACAGGGGGACGGCAGTACTTC.

The chain recombines TRBV11-1 with TRBJ2-1; TRBD2 aligns across 10 bases. Germline V CDR1 and CDR2: SGHAT, FQDESV (reference sequence). This CDR3 contains 18 residues. J was trimmed by 7 bases and V by 5 bases; bases with no gene match: 17. The CDR3 sequence: CASSTTAPGLARPNEQFF. The DNA of the CDR3 is TGTGCCAGCAGCACGACGGCGCCGGGACTAGCGCGACCTAATGAGCAGTTCTTC.

This sequence joins TRBV19 and TRBJ2-7; 9 nucleotides line up with TRBD1. Germline V gene lookup returns CDR1 LNHDA and CDR2 SQIVND (reference sequence). The J segment lost 5 bases and the V segment lost 1 base, leaving 6 bases of the junction unmatched. The CDR3 covers 15 residues. CDR3 in DNA: TGTGCCAGTAGTATAGCCGGGACAGGGTCCCACGAGCAGTACTTC. Protein sequence: CASSIAGTGSHEQYF.

CDR3 sequence: CASSQGPRGTIYF. Written as DNA, the CDR3 is TGCGCCAGCAGTCAAGGCCCCAGGGGCACCATATATTTT. The V gene is TRBV23-1, the J gene TRBJ1-3, with D perhaps TRBD1 (6 bases). TRBV23-1 is an ORF, and what it does is uncertain. V dropped 2 bases and J dropped 9 bases, with 11 bases sitting between them. The CDR3 is 13 residues long.

The rearrangement joins TRBV13 to TRBJ1-1; D gene uncertain. The CDR3 runs to 15 residues. V shed 3 bases and J shed 2 bases, with 13 bases lying between them. CDR1 and CDR2 (germline): PRHDT, FYEKMQ (reference sequence). The CDR3 here is CASSFKTSDNTEAFF. The DNA for the CDR3 is TGTGCCAGCAGCTTCAAGACATCTGACAACACTGAAGCTTTCTTT.

This clone was counted a single time. This sequence joins TRBV6-5 and TRBJ2-1, with 7 nucleotides matching TRBD2. V was clipped by 7 bases and J by 5 bases; unmatched bases: 8. The CDR3 has 14 amino acids. Germline V lookup: CDR1 MNHEY, CDR2 SVGAGI. As DNA, the CDR3 is TGTGCCAGCATAAACTTGGGGGGGGACAATGAGCAGTTCTTC. Translation gives CASINLGGDNEQFF.

Only a few counts were recorded for this clone. The chain uses TRBV30 and TRBJ1-1, with D possibly matching TRBD1 (5 bases). Germline V lookup: CDR1 GTSNPN, CDR2 SVGIG (reference sequence). This CDR3 is built from 13 residues. The V gene lost 2 bases and the J gene lost 0 bases, with 7 bases spanning the gap. CDR3 nucleotides: TGTGCCTGGAGTCCAGGGCTGAACACTGAAGCTTTCTTT. It is translated as CAWSPGLNTEAFF.

The J gene is TRBJ2-2, the V gene TRBV23-1; 9 bases map to TRBD1. TRBV23-1 qualifies as an ORF whose function is uncertain. The V gene end was trimmed by 2 bases and the J gene end by 0 bases; junction bases not matched to a gene: 19. The CDR3 has 22 residues. CDR3 protein: CASSQVRGAGTGHTTNTGELFF. CDR3 nucleotide sequence: TGCGCCAGCAGTCAAGTAAGGGGAGCCGGGACAGGGCACACTACGAACACCGGGGAGCTGTTTTTT.

The rearrangement uses TRBV4-2 and TRBJ2-1, with a possible D match to TRBD2 (6 bases). Trimming stripped 0 bases from V and 0 bases from J, with 18 bases between. CDR1 LGHNA and CDR2 YNFKEQ come from the germline V gene. This CDR3 spans 19 amino acids. CDR3 amino acids: CASSQDSASDPSSYNEQFF. In DNA, the CDR3 is TGTGCCAGCAGCCAAGATTCCGCTAGCGACCCAAGCTCCTACAATGAGCAGTTCTTC.

A single count supports this clone. For the CDR3, the DNA is TGTGCCTGGAGTGTACGGGGACAGCAAAAACTGTTTTTT. Its protein is CAWSVRGQQKLFF. The chain uses TRBV30 and TRBJ1-4; 7 nucleotides line up with TRBD1. CDR1 is GTSNPN and CDR2 is SVGIG in the germline V gene (reference sequence). Losses at the gene ends were 0 bases for V and 9 bases for J; bases not matched to a gene: 4. The CDR3 runs to 13 residues.

This clone came up once. The chain links TRBV5-4 to TRBJ2-3; 12 bases match TRBD2. The CDR3 has 15 residues. Germline values: CDR1 SGHNT, CDR2 YYREEE (reference sequence). V was clipped by 4 bases and J by 4 bases; unmatched bases: 4. This CDR3 is CASSLTSGSADTQYF. CDR3 coding DNA: TGTGCCAGCAGCCTGACTAGCGGGAGTGCAGATACGCAGTATTTT.

This chain connects TRBV27 to TRBJ2-7; 9 bases are shared with TRBD1. V was clipped by 8 bases and J by 1 base; unmatched bases: 6. The length of the CDR3 is 14 residues. Germline V CDR1 and CDR2: MNHEY, SMNVEV (reference sequence). CDR3 coding DNA: TGTGCCAGCCGACAGGGGGTGCTTTCCTACGAGCAGTACTTC. As protein: CASRQGVLSYEQYF.

The chain recombines TRBV7-9 with TRBJ2-7, with TRBD1 matching 8 bases. Germline trimming cut 5 bases from V and 4 bases from J; bases unmatched to any gene: 7. Germline values: CDR1 SEHNR, CDR2 FQNEAQ (reference sequence). This CDR3 comprises 14 residues. The CDR3 loop is CASSARQGRYEQYF. The CDR3 region has the DNA TGTGCCAGCAGCGCGCGACAGGGGAGGTACGAGCAGTACTTC.

CDR3 residues: CANGLAGLQFF. In DNA, the CDR3 is TGTGCCAACGGACTAGCGGGATTGCAGTTCTTC. The gene calls are TRBV6-1 and TRBJ2-1, with TRBD2 matching 12 bases. Germline assignment: CDR1 MNHNS and CDR2 SASEGT. Unmatched junction bases numbered 4, after V lost 10 bases and J lost 12 bases. The CDR3 covers 11 residues.

The chain joins TRBV5-8 to TRBJ1-5; 8 bases align to TRBD1. J was trimmed by 6 bases and V by 4 bases; bases with no gene match: 15. There are 17 residues in the CDR3. Germline V gene sequence: CDR1 SGHTS, CDR2 YDEGEE. This CDR3 is CASSVGQANGKGQPQHF. DNA of the CDR3: TGTGCCAGCAGCGTGGGACAGGCGAACGGAAAGGGTCAGCCCCAGCATTTT. Full variable domain (remainder filled in from reference TRBV5-8 and TRBJ1-5): EAGVTQSPTHLIKTRGQQATLRCSPISGHTSVYWYQQALGLGLQFLLWYDEGEERNRGNFPPRFSGRQFPNYSSELNVNALELEDSALYLCASSVGQANGKGQPQHFGDGTRLSIL.

The chain employs TRBV5-6 and TRBJ1-1; 8 positions match TRBD1. Losses at the gene ends were 4 bases for V and 4 bases for J; bases not matched to a gene: 9. This CDR3 is 15 amino acids long. Germline V lookup: CDR1 SGHDT, CDR2 YYEEEE. For the CDR3, the DNA is TGTGCCAGCAGCCCATTGGACAGGGACCTCACTGAAGCTTTCTTT. As protein: CASSPLDRDLTEAFF.

This chain uses TRBV7-9 with TRBJ1-2, with D unresolved. Germline V gene data show CDR1 as SEHNR and CDR2 as FQNEAQ (reference sequence). V was cut by 5 bases and J by 0 bases, with 13 bases left in between. The CDR3 is 15 residues long. The CDR3 loop reads CASSPPWQTNYGYTF. The CDR3 DNA follows: TGTGCCAGCAGCCCTCCGTGGCAGACTAACTATGGCTACACCTTC.

V and J are TRBV5-1 and TRBJ2-1; 10 nucleotides agree with TRBD2. CDR1 is SGHRS and CDR2 is YFSETQ in the germline V gene. V dropped 2 bases and J dropped 0; count of bases not matched to a gene: 8. This CDR3 contains 18 residues. Written as DNA, the CDR3 is TGCGCCAGCAGCTTTACCCTAGCGGGAGTGGACTCCTACAATGAGCAGTTCTTC. Its protein product is CASSFTLAGVDSYNEQFF.

The rearrangement links TRBV6-4 to TRBJ2-2; 11 bases map to TRBD2. Trimming cost V 2 bases and J 6 bases; bases outside gene matches: 2. The germline CDR1 and CDR2 sequences are MRHNA and SNTAGT. The CDR3 is 15 amino acids. For the CDR3, the DNA is TGTGCCAGCAGTGACCTAGCGGGAGGTCCCGGGGAGCTGTTTTTT. As protein: CASSDLAGGPGELFF.

The gene calls are TRBV7-9 and TRBJ2-1; 7 positions agree with TRBD2. The CDR3 spans 14 residues. In germline, CDR1 is SEHNR, CDR2 FQNEAQ (reference sequence). Trimming at V came to 5 bases and at J to 4 bases, leaving 5 bases not matched to a gene. The DNA for the CDR3 is TGTGCCAGCAGCCGGGGAGGGACGTACAATGAGCAGTTCTTC. It translates to CASSRGGTYNEQFF.